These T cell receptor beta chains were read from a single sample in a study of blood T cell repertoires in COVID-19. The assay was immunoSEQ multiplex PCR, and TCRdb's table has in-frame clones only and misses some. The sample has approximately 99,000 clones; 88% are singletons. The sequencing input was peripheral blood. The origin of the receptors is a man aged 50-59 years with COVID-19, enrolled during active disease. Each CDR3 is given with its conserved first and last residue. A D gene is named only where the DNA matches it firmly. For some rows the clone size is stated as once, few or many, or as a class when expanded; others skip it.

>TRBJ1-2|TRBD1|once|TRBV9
CASSVAPDRNYGYTF
TGTGCCAGCAGCGTAGCCCCGGACAGGAACTATGGCTACACCTTC
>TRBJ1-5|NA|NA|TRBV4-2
CASTPGGQNQPQHF
TGTGCCAGCACCCCGGGGGGGCAGAATCAGCCCCAGCATTTT
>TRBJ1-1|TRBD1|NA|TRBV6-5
CASSRTGGNTEAFF
TGTGCCAGCAGCCGGACAGGGGGGAACACTGAAGCTTTCTTT
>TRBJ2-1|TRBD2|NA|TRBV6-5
CASRETSGAYNEQFF
TGTGCCAGCAGGGAGACTAGCGGGGCATACAATGAGCAGTTCTTC
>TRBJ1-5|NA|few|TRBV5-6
CASTRGGNQPQHF
TGTGCCAGCACCCGAGGAGGCAATCAGCCCCAGCATTTT
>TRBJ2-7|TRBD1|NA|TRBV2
CASSEPRQGINEQYF
TGTGCCAGCAGTGAGCCGAGACAGGGTATCAACGAGCAGTACTTC
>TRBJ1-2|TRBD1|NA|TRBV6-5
CASRVTGGSGYTF
TGTGCCAGCAGGGTGACAGGGGGCTCTGGCTACACCTTC
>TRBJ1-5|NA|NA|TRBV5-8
CASSLLGAWGNQPQHF
TGTGCCAGCAGCTTGTTGGGGGCTTGGGGCAATCAGCCCCAGCATTTT
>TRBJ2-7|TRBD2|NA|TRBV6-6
CASREGLGWDYEQYF
TGTGCCAGCAGGGAGGGACTAGGCTGGGACTACGAGCAGTACTTC
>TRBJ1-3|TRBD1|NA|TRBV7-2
CASSLDAGGFGNTIYF
TGTGCCAGCAGCTTAGATGCAGGGGGCTTTGGTAACACCATATATTTT
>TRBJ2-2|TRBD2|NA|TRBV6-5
CASSYRGTSRPGELFF
TGTGCCAGCAGTTACCGCGGGACTAGCAGACCCGGGGAGCTGTTTTTT
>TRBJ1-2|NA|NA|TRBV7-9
CASSPPGTTTYGYTF
TGTGCCAGCAGCCCACCCGGGACAACCACCTATGGCTACACCTTC
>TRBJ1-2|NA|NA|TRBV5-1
CASSSNPDSYYGYTF
TGCGCCAGCAGCTCGAATCCCGACAGCTACTATGGCTACACCTTC
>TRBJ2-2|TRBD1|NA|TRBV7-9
CASSTGTGGIGELFF
TGTGCCAGCAGCACCGGGACAGGGGGCATCGGGGAGCTGTTTTTT
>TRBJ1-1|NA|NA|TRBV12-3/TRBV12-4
CASSLGLRGAFF
TGTGCCAGCAGTCTCGGACTTAGAGGGGCTTTCTTT
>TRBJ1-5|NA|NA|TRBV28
CASLAGEGQPQHF
TGTGCCAGCCTCGCGGGGGAGGGTCAGCCCCAGCATTTT
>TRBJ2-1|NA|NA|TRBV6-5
CASSYGGAEGIEQFF
TGTGCCAGCAGTTACGGGGGGGCGGAAGGCATTGAGCAGTTCTTC
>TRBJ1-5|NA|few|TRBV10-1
CASRRTKYQPQHF
TGCGCCAGCAGAAGGACAAAGTATCAGCCCCAGCATTTT
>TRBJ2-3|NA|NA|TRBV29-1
CSVGRGSVDTQYF
TGCAGCGTTGGGAGGGGATCTGTAGATACGCAGTATTTT
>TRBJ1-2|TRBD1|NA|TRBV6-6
CASSPQGEYGYTF
TGTGCCAGCAGTCCCCAGGGGGAATATGGCTACACCTTC
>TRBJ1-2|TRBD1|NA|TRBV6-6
CASSPPRDRVNYGYTF
TGTGCCAGCAGCCCCCCGAGGGACAGGGTCAACTATGGCTACACCTTC
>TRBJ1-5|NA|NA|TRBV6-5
CASSPGGNQPQHF
TGTGCCAGCAGCCCCGGGGGCAATCAGCCCCAGCATTTT
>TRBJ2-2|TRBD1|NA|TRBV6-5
CASSWDRGGTGELFF
TGTGCCAGCAGTTGGGACAGGGGAGGCACCGGGGAGCTGTTTTTT
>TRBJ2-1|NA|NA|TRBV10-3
CAISGLGGEGEQFF
TGTGCCATCAGCGGACTAGGGGGGGAGGGTGAGCAGTTCTTC
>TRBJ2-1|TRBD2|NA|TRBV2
CASSVTSGGNEQFF
TGTGCCAGCAGTGTTACTAGCGGGGGCAATGAGCAGTTCTTC
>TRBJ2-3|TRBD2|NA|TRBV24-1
CATSDLYLAGGTDTQYF
TGTGCCACCAGTGATTTATACTTAGCGGGGGGGACAGATACGCAGTATTTT
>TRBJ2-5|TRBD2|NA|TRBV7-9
CASSLAGGGETQYF
TGTGCCAGCAGCTTAGCGGGGGGAGGGGAGACCCAGTACTTC
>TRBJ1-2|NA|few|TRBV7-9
CASSLSQGGYTF
TGTGCCAGCAGCTTATCCCAGGGCGGCTACACCTTC
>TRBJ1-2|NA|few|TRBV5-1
CASSPERLSNYGYTF
TGCGCCAGCAGCCCCGAGAGACTATCTAACTATGGCTACACCTTC
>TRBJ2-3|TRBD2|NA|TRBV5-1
CASSLGTGGPSDTQYF
TGCGCCAGCAGCTTGGGGACGGGGGGGCCCTCAGATACGCAGTATTTT
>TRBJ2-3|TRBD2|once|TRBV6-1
CASSELGWSGGSPDTQYF
TGTGCCAGCAGTGAATTAGGGTGGAGCGGGGGTAGCCCAGATACGCAGTATTTT
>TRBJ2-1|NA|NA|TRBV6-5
CATGGSYNEQFF
TGTGCCACGGGTGGGTCCTACAATGAGCAGTTCTTC
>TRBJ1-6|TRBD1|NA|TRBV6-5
CASSTGGGSPLHF
TGTGCCAGCAGTACAGGGGGCGGTTCACCCCTCCACTTT
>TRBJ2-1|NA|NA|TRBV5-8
CASRPPGMSNEQFF
TGTGCCAGCAGGCCCCCAGGGATGTCGAATGAGCAGTTCTTC
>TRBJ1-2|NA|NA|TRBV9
CASSPQASANYGYTF
TGTGCCAGCAGCCCCCAGGCTTCGGCTAACTATGGCTACACCTTC
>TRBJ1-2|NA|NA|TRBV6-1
CASSEEGVGYTF
TGTGCCAGCAGTGAAGAGGGGGTAGGCTACACCTTC
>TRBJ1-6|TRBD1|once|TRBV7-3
CANRQGKDSPLHF
TGTGCCAACCGACAGGGAAAGGATTCACCCCTCCACTTT
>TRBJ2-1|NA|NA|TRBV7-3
CASSLNPPGSSYNEQFF
TGTGCCAGCAGCTTAAACCCTCCGGGGAGCTCCTACAATGAGCAGTTCTTC
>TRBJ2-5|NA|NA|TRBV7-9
CASSLGSGGETQYF
TGTGCCAGCAGCTTAGGGTCAGGGGGGGAGACCCAGTACTTC
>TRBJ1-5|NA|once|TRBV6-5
CASSTGYSNQPQHF
TGTGCCAGCAGTACAGGGTATAGCAATCAGCCCCAGCATTTT
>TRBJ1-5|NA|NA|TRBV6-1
CASSERGDSNQPQHF
TGTGCCAGCAGTGAACGGGGAGATAGCAATCAGCCCCAGCATTTT
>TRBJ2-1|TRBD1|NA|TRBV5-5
CASSGTGYNEQFF
TGTGCCAGCAGCGGGACAGGGTACAATGAGCAGTTCTTC
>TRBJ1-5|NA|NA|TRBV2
CASTVQRAQPQHF
TGTGCCAGCACTGTACAGAGGGCTCAGCCCCAGCATTTT
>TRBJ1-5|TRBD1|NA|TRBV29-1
CSVSTGGRGQPQHF
TGCAGCGTTTCGACAGGGGGCAGGGGGCAGCCCCAGCATTTT
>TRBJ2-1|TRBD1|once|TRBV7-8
CASSPRDRPDNEQFF
TGTGCCAGCAGCCCCCGGGACAGACCCGACAATGAGCAGTTCTTC
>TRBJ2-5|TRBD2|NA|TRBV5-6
CASSFPASGGQETQYF
TGTGCCAGCAGCTTCCCCGCTAGCGGGGGGCAAGAGACCCAGTACTTC
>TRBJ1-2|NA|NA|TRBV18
CASSTTGKYGYTF
TGTGCCAGCTCAACCACGGGGAAGTATGGCTACACCTTC